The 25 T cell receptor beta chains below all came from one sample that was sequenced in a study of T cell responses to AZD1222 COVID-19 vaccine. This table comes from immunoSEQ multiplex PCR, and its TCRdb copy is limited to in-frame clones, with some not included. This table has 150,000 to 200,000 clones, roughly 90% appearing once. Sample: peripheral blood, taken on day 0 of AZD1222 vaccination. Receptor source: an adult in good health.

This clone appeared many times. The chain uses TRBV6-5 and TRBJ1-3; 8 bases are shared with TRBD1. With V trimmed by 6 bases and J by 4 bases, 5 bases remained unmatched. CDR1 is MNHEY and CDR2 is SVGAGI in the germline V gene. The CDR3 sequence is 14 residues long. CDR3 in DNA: TGTGCCAGCAGAGACGGGACAGGAGGAAACACCATATATTTT. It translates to CASRDGTGGNTIYF.

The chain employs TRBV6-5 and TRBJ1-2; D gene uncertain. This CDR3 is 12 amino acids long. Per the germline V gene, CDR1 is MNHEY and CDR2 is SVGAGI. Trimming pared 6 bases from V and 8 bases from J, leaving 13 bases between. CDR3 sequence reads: CASSPGERGYTF. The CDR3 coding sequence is TGTGCCAGCAGCCCCGGGGAGCGCGGCTACACCTTC.

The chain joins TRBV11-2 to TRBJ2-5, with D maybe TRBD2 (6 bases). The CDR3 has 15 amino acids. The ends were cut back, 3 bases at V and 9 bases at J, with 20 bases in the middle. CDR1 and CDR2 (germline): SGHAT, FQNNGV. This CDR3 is CASSLEGLRGAAQYF. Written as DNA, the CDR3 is TGTGCCAGCAGCTTGGAGGGACTTCGGGGAGCGGCCCAGTACTTC.

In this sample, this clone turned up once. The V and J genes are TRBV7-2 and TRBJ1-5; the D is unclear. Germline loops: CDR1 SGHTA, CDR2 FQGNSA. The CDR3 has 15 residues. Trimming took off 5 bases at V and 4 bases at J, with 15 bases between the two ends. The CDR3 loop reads CASSPSRNLNQPQHF. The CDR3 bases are TGTGCCAGCAGCCCTAGTAGAAATTTGAATCAGCCCCAGCATTTT.

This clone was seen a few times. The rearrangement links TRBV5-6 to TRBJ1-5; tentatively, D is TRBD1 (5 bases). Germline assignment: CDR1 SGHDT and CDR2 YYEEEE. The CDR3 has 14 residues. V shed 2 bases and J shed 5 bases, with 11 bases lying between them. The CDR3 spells CASSFGGVDQPQHF. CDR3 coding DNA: TGTGCCAGCAGCTTCGGAGGGGTGGATCAGCCCCAGCATTTT.

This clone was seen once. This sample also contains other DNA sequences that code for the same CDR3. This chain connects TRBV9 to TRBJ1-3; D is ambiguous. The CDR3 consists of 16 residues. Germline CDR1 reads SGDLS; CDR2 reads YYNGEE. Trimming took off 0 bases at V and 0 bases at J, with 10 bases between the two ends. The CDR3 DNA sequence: TGTGCCAGCAGCGTAGATTCCCTAAGCTCTGGAAACACCATATATTTT. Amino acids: CASSVDSLSSGNTIYF.

As DNA, the CDR3 is TGTGCCAGCAGCTTACCCCAGGGGGAAGAAAGATCACCCCTCCACTTT. Its translation: CASSLPQGEERSPLHF. The V call is TRBV5-6, the J call TRBJ1-6; 7 bases are a match to TRBD1. Germline assignment: CDR1 SGHDT and CDR2 YYEEEE. CDR3 length: 16 amino acids. The trim removed 2 bases at V and 10 bases at J, leaving 12 bases unmatched. The full variable domain, completed using reference TRBV5-6 and TRBJ1-6, is DAGVTQSPTHLIKTRGQQVTLRCSPKSGHDTVSWYQQALGQGPQFIFQYYEEEERQRGNFPDRFSGHQFPNYSSELNVNALLLGDSALYLCASSLPQGEERSPLHFGNGTRLTVT.

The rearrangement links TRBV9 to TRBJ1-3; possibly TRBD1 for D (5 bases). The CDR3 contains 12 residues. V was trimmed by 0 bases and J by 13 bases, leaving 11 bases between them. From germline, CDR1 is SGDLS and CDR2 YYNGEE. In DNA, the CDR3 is TGTGCCAGCAGCGTAGGGACATCGCCGATATATTTT. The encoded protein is CASSVGTSPIYF.

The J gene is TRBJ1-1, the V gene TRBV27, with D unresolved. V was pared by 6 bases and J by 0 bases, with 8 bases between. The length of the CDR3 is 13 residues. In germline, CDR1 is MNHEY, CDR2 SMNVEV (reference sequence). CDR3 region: CASRGNLNTEAFF. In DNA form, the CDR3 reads TGTGCCAGCAGGGGGAACCTGAACACTGAAGCTTTCTTT.

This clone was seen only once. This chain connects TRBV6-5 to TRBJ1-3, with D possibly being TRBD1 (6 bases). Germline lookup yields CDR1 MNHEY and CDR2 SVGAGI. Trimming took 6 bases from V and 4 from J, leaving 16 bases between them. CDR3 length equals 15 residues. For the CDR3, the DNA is TGTGCCAGCAGCCTCTCCCTACAGGGCGGAAACACCATATATTTT. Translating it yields CASSLSLQGGNTIYF.

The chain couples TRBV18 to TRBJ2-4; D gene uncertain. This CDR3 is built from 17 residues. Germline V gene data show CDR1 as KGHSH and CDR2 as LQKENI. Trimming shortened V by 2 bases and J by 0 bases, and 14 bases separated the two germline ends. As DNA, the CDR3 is TGTGCCAGCTCACCAAGGGCGCTAGGGTTAGCCAAAAACATTCAGTACTTC. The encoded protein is CASSPRALGLAKNIQYF.

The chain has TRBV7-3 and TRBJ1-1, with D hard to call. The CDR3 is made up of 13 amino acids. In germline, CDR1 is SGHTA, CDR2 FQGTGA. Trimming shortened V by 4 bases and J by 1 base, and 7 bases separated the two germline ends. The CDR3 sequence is CASSYAGNTEAFF. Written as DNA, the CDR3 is TGTGCCAGCAGCTATGCGGGGAACACTGAAGCTTTCTTT. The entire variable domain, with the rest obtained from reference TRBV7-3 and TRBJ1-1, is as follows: GAGVSQTPSNKVTEKGKYVELRCDPISGHTALYWYRQSLGQGPEFLIYFQGTGAADDSGLPNDRFFAVRPEGSVSTLKIQRTERGDSAVYLCASSYAGNTEAFFGQGTRLTVV.

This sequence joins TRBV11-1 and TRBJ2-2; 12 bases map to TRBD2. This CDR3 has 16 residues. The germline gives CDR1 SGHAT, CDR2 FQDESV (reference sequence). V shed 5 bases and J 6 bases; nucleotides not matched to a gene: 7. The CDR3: CASSRDGLAGSGELFF. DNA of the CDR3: TGTGCCAGCAGCAGGGACGGACTAGCGGGATCCGGGGAGCTGTTTTTT.

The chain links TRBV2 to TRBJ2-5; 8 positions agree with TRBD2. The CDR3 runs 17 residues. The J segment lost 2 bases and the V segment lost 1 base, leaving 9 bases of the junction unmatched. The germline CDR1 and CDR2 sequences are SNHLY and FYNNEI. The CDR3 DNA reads TGTGCCAGCAGTGAAGTGAGGAGACTAGCGACACAAGAGACCCAGTACTTC. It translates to CASSEVRRLATQETQYF.

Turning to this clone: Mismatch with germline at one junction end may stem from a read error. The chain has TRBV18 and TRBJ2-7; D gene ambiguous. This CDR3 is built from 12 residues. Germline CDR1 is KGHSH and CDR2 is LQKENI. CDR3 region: CASSLTGAERDF. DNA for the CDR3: TGTGCCAGCTCACTGACCGGCGCGGAACGGGACTTC. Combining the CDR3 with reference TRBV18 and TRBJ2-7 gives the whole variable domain NAGVMQNPRHLVRRRGQEARLRCSPMKGHSHVYWYRQLPEEGLKFMVYLQKENIIDESGMPKERFSAEFPKEGPSILRIQQVVRGDSAAYFCASSLTGAERDFGPGTRLTVT.

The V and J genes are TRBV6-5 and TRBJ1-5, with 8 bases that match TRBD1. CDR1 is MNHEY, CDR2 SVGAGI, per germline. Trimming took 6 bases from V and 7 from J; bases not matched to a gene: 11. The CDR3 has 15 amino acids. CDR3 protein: CASRSHRGTRQPQHF. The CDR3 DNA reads TGTGCCAGCAGATCACACAGGGGGACGAGGCAGCCCCAGCATTTT.

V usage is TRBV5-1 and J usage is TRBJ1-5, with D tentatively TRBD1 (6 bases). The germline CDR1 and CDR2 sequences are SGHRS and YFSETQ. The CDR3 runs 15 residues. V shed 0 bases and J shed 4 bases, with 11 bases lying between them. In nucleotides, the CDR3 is TGCGCCAGCAGCTTGGCTACGGGGGCAAATCAGCCCCAGCATTTT. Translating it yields CASSLATGANQPQHF. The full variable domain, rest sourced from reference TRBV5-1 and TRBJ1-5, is KAGVTQTPRYLIKTRGQQVTLSCSPISGHRSVSWYQQTPGQGLQFLFEYFSETQRNKGNFPGRFSGRQFSNSRSEMNVSTLELGDSALYLCASSLATGANQPQHFGDGTRLSIL.

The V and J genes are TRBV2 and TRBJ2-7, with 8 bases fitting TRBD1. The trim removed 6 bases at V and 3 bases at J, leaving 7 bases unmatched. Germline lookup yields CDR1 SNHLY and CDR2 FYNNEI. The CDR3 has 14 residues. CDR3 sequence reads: CASREQGVSYEQYF. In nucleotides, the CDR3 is TGTGCCAGCAGAGAACAGGGGGTGAGCTACGAGCAGTACTTC.

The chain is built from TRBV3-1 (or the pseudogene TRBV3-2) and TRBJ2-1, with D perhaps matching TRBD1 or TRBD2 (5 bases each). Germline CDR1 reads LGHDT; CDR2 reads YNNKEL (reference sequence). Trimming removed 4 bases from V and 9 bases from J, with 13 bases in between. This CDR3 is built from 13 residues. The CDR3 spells CASSPLGVAEQFF. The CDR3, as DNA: TGTGCCAGCAGCCCGCTGGGGGTAGCTGAGCAGTTCTTC.

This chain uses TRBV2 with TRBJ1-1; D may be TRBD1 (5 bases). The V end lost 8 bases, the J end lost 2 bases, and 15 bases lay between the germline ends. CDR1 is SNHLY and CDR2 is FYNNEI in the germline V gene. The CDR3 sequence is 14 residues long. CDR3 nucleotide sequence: TGTGCCAGCCATAAGACAGACCGTAACACTGAAGCTTTCTTT. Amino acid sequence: CASHKTDRNTEAFF.

In DNA form, the CDR3 reads TGTGCCAGCAGCCCTCGGAGCGGGGCTGCAGATACGCAGTATTTT. As protein: CASSPRSGAADTQYF. V usage is TRBV27 and J usage is TRBJ2-3; 7 bases are shared with TRBD2. The CDR3 sequence is 15 residues long. CDR1 and CDR2 from the germline V gene are MNHEY and SMNVEV (reference sequence). The V gene end was trimmed by 6 bases and the J gene end by 4 bases; junction bases not matched to a gene: 10.

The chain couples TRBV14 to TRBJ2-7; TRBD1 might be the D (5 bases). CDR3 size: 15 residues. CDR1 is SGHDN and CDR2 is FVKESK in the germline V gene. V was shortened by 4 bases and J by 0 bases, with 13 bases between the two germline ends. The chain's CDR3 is CASSPGIWDSYEQYF. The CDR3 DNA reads TGTGCCAGCAGCCCAGGGATTTGGGACTCCTACGAGCAGTACTTC.

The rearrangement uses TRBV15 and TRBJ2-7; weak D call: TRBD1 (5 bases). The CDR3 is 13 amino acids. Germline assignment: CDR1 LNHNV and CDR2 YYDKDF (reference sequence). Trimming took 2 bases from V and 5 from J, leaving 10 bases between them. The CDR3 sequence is CATSRQGANEQYF. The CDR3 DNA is TGTGCCACCAGCAGACAGGGTGCGAACGAGCAGTACTTC.

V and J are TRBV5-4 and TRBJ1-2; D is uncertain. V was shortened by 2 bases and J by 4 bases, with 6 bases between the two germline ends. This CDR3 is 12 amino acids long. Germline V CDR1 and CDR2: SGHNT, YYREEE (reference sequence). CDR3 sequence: CASSFDTYGYTF. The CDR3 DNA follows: TGTGCCAGCAGCTTTGATACCTATGGCTACACCTTC.

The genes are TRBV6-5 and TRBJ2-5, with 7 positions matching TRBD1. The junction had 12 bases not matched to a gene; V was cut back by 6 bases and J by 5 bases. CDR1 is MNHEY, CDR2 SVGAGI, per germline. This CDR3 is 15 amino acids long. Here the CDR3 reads CASSLEGGSGETQYF. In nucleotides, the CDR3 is TGTGCCAGCAGCCTTGAAGGGGGCTCGGGGGAGACCCAGTACTTC.